This is a list of T cell receptor beta chains from one sample in a study of shared clonotypes between healthy human individuals. The protocol was immunoSEQ multiplex PCR, while the TCRdb copy is restricted to in-frame clones and leaves out a portion. The table shows 1 million to 1.2 million clones, with 60% to 85% occurring only once. Sequenced: memory CD4+ T cells from PBMCs. All receptors derive from a man aged 18 to 30 in good health. Some clones in this sample may be carry-over from other donors' samples. CDR3s leave out the opening cysteine and the closing phenylalanine or tryptophan. The order of the fields is V gene, J gene, CDR3 protein.

V gene: TRBV6-5; J gene: TRBJ2-1; CDR3 protein: ASSQRRSSYNEQF
V gene: TRBV7-9; J gene: TRBJ1-2; CDR3 protein: ASSLSDRGLGYT
V gene: TRBV27; J gene: TRBJ2-1; CDR3 protein: ASSPPGLAGGPWHNEQF
V gene: TRBV27; J gene: TRBJ2-5; CDR3 protein: ASRGTGAEQETQY
V gene: TRBV2; J gene: TRBJ1-4; CDR3 protein: ATGELLGEKLF
V gene: TRBV14; J gene: TRBJ2-1; CDR3 protein: ASRANLMNNEQF
V gene: TRBV11-2; J gene: TRBJ2-1; CDR3 protein: ASRLVLGLDNEQF
V gene: TRBV7-6; J gene: TRBJ2-1; CDR3 protein: ASSLDNEQF
V gene: TRBV5-4; J gene: TRBJ2-3; CDR3 protein: ASSARLAGDPDTQY
V gene: TRBV27; J gene: TRBJ1-1; CDR3 protein: ASRRTGVVEAF
V gene: TRBV5-6; J gene: TRBJ2-7; CDR3 protein: ASSLQFVHEQY
V gene: TRBV7-8; J gene: TRBJ2-3; CDR3 protein: ASSLGQASGLATDTQY
V gene: TRBV6-1; J gene: TRBJ1-2; CDR3 protein: ASSLPVGGYT
V gene: TRBV25-1; J gene: TRBJ1-2; CDR3 protein: ASSELGYGYT
V gene: TRBV27; J gene: TRBJ2-1; CDR3 protein: ASRRSGEQF
V gene: TRBV6-5; J gene: TRBJ1-2; CDR3 protein: ASSYARTGRGYT
V gene: TRBV5-1; J gene: TRBJ2-3; CDR3 protein: ASSLFLGDTQY
V gene: TRBV5-1; J gene: TRBJ2-4; CDR3 protein: ASSLAENGIQY
V gene: TRBV5-6; J gene: TRBJ2-1; CDR3 protein: ASSLAQGIGEQF
V gene: TRBV2; J gene: TRBJ2-7; CDR3 protein: ASQPTGTGNYEQY
V gene: TRBV19; J gene: TRBJ1-5; CDR3 protein: ASNILQGLGQPQH
V gene: TRBV30; J gene: TRBJ1-2; CDR3 protein: AWSRQGADYGYT
V gene: TRBV7-9; J gene: TRBJ2-1; CDR3 protein: ASSPYGTKGDEQF
V gene: TRBV5-1; J gene: TRBJ2-1; CDR3 protein: ASSDASGALNEQF
V gene: TRBV10-2; J gene: TRBJ1-1; CDR3 protein: ASSSGPNSAEAF
V gene: TRBV7-9; J gene: TRBJ1-2; CDR3 protein: ASSRTAYGYT
V gene: TRBV18; J gene: TRBJ2-5; CDR3 protein: ASSDRTSQETQY
V gene: TRBV5-1; J gene: TRBJ1-1; CDR3 protein: ASSLLGSLNTEAF
V gene: TRBV18; J gene: TRBJ1-1; CDR3 protein: ASSPVGNTEAF
V gene: TRBV5-4; J gene: TRBJ1-1; CDR3 protein: ASSLGHPVNTEAF
V gene: TRBV25-1; J gene: TRBJ2-5; CDR3 protein: ASSATSGSRETQY
V gene: TRBV9; J gene: TRBJ1-2; CDR3 protein: ASSVALTGYGYT